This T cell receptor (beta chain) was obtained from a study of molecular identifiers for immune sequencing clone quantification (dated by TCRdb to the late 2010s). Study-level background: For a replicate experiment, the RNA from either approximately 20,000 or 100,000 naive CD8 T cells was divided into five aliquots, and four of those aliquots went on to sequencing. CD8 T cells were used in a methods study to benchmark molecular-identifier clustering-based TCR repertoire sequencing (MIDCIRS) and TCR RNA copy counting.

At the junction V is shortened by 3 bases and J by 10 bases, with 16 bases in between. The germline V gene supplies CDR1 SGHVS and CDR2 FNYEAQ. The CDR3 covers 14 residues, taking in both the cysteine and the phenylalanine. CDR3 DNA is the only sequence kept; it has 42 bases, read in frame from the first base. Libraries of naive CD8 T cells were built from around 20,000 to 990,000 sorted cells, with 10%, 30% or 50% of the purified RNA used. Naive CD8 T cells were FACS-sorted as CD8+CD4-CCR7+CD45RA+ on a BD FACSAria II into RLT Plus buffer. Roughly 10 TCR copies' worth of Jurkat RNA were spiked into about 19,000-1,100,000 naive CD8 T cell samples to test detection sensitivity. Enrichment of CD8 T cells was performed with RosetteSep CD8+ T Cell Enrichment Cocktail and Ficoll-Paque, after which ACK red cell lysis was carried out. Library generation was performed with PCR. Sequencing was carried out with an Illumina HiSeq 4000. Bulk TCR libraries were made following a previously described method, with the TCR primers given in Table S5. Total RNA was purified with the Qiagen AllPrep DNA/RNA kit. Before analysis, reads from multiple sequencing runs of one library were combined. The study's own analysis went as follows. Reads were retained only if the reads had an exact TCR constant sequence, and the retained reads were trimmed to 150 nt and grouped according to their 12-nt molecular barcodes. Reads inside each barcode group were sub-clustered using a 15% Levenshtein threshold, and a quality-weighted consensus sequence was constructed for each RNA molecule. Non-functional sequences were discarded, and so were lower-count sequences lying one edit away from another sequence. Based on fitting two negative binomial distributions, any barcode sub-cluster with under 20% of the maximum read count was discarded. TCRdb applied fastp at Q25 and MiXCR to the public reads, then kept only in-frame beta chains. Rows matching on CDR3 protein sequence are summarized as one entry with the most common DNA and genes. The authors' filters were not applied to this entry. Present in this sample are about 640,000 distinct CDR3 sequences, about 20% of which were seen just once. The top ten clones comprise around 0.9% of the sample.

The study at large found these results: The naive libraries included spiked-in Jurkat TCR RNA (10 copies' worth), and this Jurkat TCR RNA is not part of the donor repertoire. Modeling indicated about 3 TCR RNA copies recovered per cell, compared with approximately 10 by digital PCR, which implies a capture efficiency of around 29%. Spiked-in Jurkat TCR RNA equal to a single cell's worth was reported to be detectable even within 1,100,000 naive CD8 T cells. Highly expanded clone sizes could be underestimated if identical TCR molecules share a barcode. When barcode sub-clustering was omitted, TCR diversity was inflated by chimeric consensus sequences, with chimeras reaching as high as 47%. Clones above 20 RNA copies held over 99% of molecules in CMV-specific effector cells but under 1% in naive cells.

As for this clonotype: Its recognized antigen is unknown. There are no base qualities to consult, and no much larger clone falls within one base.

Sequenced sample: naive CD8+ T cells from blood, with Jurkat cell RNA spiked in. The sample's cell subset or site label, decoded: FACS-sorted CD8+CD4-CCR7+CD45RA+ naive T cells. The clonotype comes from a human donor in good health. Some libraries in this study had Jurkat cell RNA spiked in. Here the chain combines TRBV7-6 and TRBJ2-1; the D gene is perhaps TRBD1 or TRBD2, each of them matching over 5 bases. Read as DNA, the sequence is TGTGCCAGCAGCTTGTTTGGGACGATTAACGAGCAGTTCTTC. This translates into CASSLFGTINEQFF.